This T cell receptor (beta chain) was recorded in a study of shared clonotypes between healthy human individuals. Points from the study as a whole: Represented genetic and exposure-history diversity was restricted by having few donors. The sole specimen, blood, was sampled, and tissue repertoires likely differ.

The V gene's germline CDR1 is MNHEY and CDR2 SMNVEV (reference sequence). J gave up 3 bases and V 5 bases, and 12 bases lay outside the gene matches. This CDR3 is built from 17 residues. Each unsorted PBMC replicate got 300 ng genomic DNA, some 30,000 genomes. Under the authors' procedure: Filtering differed since immunoSEQ provided only junctions, with no quality scores. Assay: immunoSEQ multiplex PCR; the TCRdb copy retains only in-frame clones and omits some. The D gene and trimming were derived from the DNA, and the V and J assignments and clone size from that table. The profile covers about 480,000 clones, with about three quarters appearing a single time and around 13% taken by the ten largest. In regard to this clone: The antigen is undetermined.

The sample comprised PBMCs. The V and J genes are TRBV27 and TRBJ2-2, with 7 bases that match TRBD2. This TCR came from a woman in her thirties or forties in good health. Some clones in this sample may be carry-over from other donors' samples. DNA for the CDR3: TGTGCCAGCAGTCTTGACGGCGGGAGAGGGGACACCGGGGAGCTGTTTTTT. This encodes CASSLDGGRGDTGELFF.